Below are 19 T cell receptor beta chains sequenced from a single sample in a study of T-cell memory formation after mild COVID-19. TCRdb re-analysed the 5' RACE reads in MiXCR, keeping a single row per CDR3 protein. The sample contains roughly 450,000 distinct CDR3 sequences, about 20% of which appear only once. The sample comprised PBMCs or a T cell subset sorted from them (not recorded which). Source of these receptors: an adult woman who had mild COVID-19 (a few samples of this study predate the infection). Cell type and time point are not known.

This clonotype was detected only a few times. The chain carries TRBV3-1 and TRBJ2-7, with 7 nucleotides matching TRBD2. The V segment lost 6 bases and the J segment 6 bases; nucleotides outside the gene matches: 5. Germline V lookup: CDR1 LGHDT, CDR2 YNNKEL (reference sequence). The CDR3 loop spans 12 amino acids. The CDR3 region is CASSRTRTEQYF. The CDR3, as DNA: TGTGCCAGCAGTCGGACTAGAACCGAGCAGTACTTC.

This clonotype turned up a few times. This CDR3 is CASSQGRAAYGYTF. The CDR3 DNA is TGTGCCAGCAGCCAAGGCCGGGCCGCCTATGGCTACACCTTC. The chain combines TRBV3-1 with TRBJ1-2; D uncertain. Germline CDR1 reads LGHDT; CDR2 reads YNNKEL (reference sequence). Trimming left V 1 base short and J 4 bases short, with 10 bases between. The CDR3 has 14 amino acids.

The chain combines TRBV12-3 or TRBV12-4 with TRBJ1-1; 7 positions agree with TRBD1. Trimming cost V 7 bases and J 4 bases; bases outside gene matches: 9. The CDR3 covers 14 residues. CDR3 bases: TGTGCCAGCACGCAGCCAGGGGGGGGCACTGAAGCTTTCTTT. This sequence encodes CASTQPGGGTEAFF.

This chain joins TRBV25-1 and TRBJ1-2; no reliable D call. Trimming shortened V by 2 bases and J by 4 bases, and 14 bases separated the two germline ends. This CDR3 spans 15 amino acids. Germline CDR1 and CDR2: MGHDK and SYGVNS. Written as DNA, the CDR3 is TGTGCCAGCAGTGAACTCGGGGATACCTTCTATGGCTACACCTTC. Its translation: CASSELGDTFYGYTF.

This clonotype turned up a few times. The V and J genes are TRBV4-2 and TRBJ1-6; TRBD1 might be the D (5 bases). Trimming took 3 bases from V and 9 from J, leaving 12 bases between them. CDR1 is LGHNA and CDR2 is YNFKEQ in the germline V gene. This CDR3 has 14 residues. The CDR3, as DNA: TGTGCCAGCAGCCAGGAAAGGGGTGTTTCACCCCTCCACTTT. It is translated as CASSQERGVSPLHF.

This clonotype was seen a few times. The chain has TRBV4-3 and TRBJ1-2, with no clear D. V was shortened by 0 bases and J by 4 bases, with 12 bases between the two germline ends. The CDR3 length is 15 residues. CDR1 is LGHNA and CDR2 is YSLEER in the germline V gene. The CDR3 reads CASSQDLGRTYGYTF. The CDR3 DNA reads TGCGCCAGCAGCCAAGATCTGGGCAGGACCTATGGCTACACCTTC.

This clonotype was counted a few times. The chain recombines TRBV5-1 with TRBJ2-7, with 8 bases fitting TRBD1. V shed 4 bases and J 6 bases; nucleotides not matched to a gene: 9. CDR3 size: 14 residues. Germline CDR1 and CDR2: SGHRS and YFSETQ. The CDR3 bases are TGCGCCAGCAGCCCCGGTCAGGGGGCCTCCGAGCAGTACTTC. Translating gives CASSPGQGASEQYF.

This clonotype was seen a handful of times. The rearrangement joins TRBV12-3 or TRBV12-4 to TRBJ1-5; D gene uncertain. The CDR3 has 14 residues. V gave up 4 bases and J gave up 2 bases, with 9 bases separating them. The CDR3 coding sequence is TGTGCCAGCAGTTGGGTGCGTGGCAATCAGCCCCAGCATTTT. It codes for CASSWVRGNQPQHF.

This clonotype came up a few times. The chain is built from TRBV5-1 and TRBJ2-5; TRBD2 matches at 13 bases. The CDR3 has 15 residues. Trimming removed 4 bases from V and 3 bases from J; junction bases left unmatched: 3. CDR1 and CDR2 from the germline V gene are SGHRS and YFSETQ. The CDR3 spells CASSLGTSGKETQYF. The CDR3 nucleotides are TGCGCCAGCAGCCTCGGGACTAGCGGGAAAGAGACCCAGTACTTC.

This clonotype was seen a handful of times. The rearrangement joins TRBV4-3 to TRBJ2-1, with 7 bases lining up with TRBD2. Germline-derived CDR1 and CDR2 are LGHNA and YSLEER. With 2 bases clipped from V and 6 bases from J, the junction kept 7 bases outside the gene matches. There are 15 residues in the CDR3. The CDR3 here is CASSQLAVTGNEQFF. DNA for the CDR3: TGCGCCAGCAGCCAACTAGCGGTAACTGGCAATGAGCAGTTCTTC.

The V call is TRBV7-6, the J call TRBJ2-5, with D maybe TRBD1 (6 bases). Per the germline V gene, CDR1 is SGHVS and CDR2 is FNYEAQ. V lost 5 bases and J 7 bases, leaving 17 bases between the germline ends. The CDR3 extends over 14 amino acids. The CDR3: CASSGGPGAATQYF. The CDR3 DNA sequence: TGTGCCAGCAGCGGGGGCCCAGGGGCGGCGACCCAGTACTTC.

The V and J genes are TRBV6-5 and TRBJ1-4; a weak D match, TRBD1 (5 bases). Germline CDR1 MNHEY, CDR2 SVGAGI. V lost 0 bases and J 8 bases, leaving 13 bases between the germline ends. This CDR3 contains 15 residues. The CDR3 loop is CASSYSPGWREKLFF. The CDR3 DNA reads TGTGCCAGCAGTTACTCACCAGGGTGGCGAGAAAAACTGTTTTTT.

The V call is TRBV3-1, the J call TRBJ2-2, with D unresolved. Germline CDR1 is LGHDT and CDR2 is YNNKEL (reference sequence). The CDR3 runs to 16 residues. V was trimmed by 3 bases and J by 1 base, leaving 12 bases between them. CDR3 sequence: CASSQYVDLNTGELFF. In nucleotides, the CDR3 is TGTGCCAGCAGCCAGTACGTAGACTTGAACACCGGGGAGCTGTTTTTT.

This clonotype was found a few times. V and J are TRBV2 and TRBJ1-6; no firm D call. The V gene lost 4 bases and the J gene lost 1 base, with 14 bases spanning the gap. This CDR3 spans 17 amino acids. CDR1 SNHLY and CDR2 FYNNEI come from the germline V gene. CDR3 in DNA: TGTGCCAGCAGTGTAAGGTTACGGAGGTCCTATAATTCACCCCTCCACTTT. Translation gives CASSVRLRRSYNSPLHF.

This clonotype was seen a handful of times. This sequence joins TRBV10-3 and TRBJ1-2; D is unclear. Germline V gives CDR1 ENHRY, CDR2 SYGVKD. Trimming removed 4 bases at V and 2 bases at J, with 14 bases between. The CDR3 contains 15 residues. The CDR3 loop is CAISAALEGNYGYTF. The DNA of the CDR3 is TGTGCCATCAGTGCCGCCCTGGAAGGGAACTATGGCTACACCTTC.

The V and J genes are TRBV4-2 and TRBJ2-7, with 8 bases identical to TRBD1. Germline loops: CDR1 LGHNA, CDR2 YNFKEQ. The CDR3 runs 14 residues. J gave up 13 bases and V 0 bases, and 11 bases lay outside the gene matches. The chain's CDR3 is CASSQDQIDRGVYF. The CDR3 bases are TGTGCCAGCAGCCAAGATCAAATCGACAGGGGTGTTTACTTC.

In its sample, this clonotype was seen a few times. The gene calls are TRBV2 and TRBJ2-5; the D call may be TRBD1 or TRBD2 (5 bases each). Germline V CDR1 and CDR2: SNHLY, FYNNEI. V was shortened by 1 base and J by 5 bases, with 14 bases between the two germline ends. The CDR3 consists of 15 residues. CDR3 bases: TGTGCCAGCAGTGAAGAGGGGACCCAACGGGAGACCCAGTACTTC. As protein: CASSEEGTQRETQYF.

This clonotype was detected ten times or more. This rearrangement joins TRBV7-6 to TRBJ1-6; 7 bases map to TRBD1. From germline, CDR1 is SGHVS and CDR2 FNYEAQ. J gave up 7 bases and V 0 bases, and 3 bases lay outside the gene matches. The CDR3 totals 15 residues. The CDR3 protein is CASSLASGGNSPLHF. The CDR3 region has the DNA TGTGCCAGCAGCTTAGCGTCAGGGGGAAATTCACCCCTCCACTTT.

The chain has TRBV30 and TRBJ1-3, with D unclear. Germline V gene sequence: CDR1 GTSNPN, CDR2 SVGIG (reference sequence). The CDR3 spans 13 residues. Trimming removed 4 bases from V and 4 bases from J, with 11 bases in between. In DNA, the CDR3 is TGTGCCTGGAAGGAGGCCGGCGGAAACACCATATATTTT. Protein: CAWKEAGGNTIYF.